Shown below are 9 T cell receptor beta chains from a single sample sequenced in a study of OX40 agonist ivuxolimab in advanced cancers. The repertoire was sequenced with immunoSEQ multiplex PCR; TCRdb's copy has only in-frame clones and lacks some. The sample consists of 13,000 to 15,000 clones, under 85% of them appearing once. Source: CD4+ or CD8+ T cells sorted from blood, taken in a trial of the OX40 agonist ivuxolimab. The origin of the receptors is an adult with an advanced solid tumor such as melanoma, head and neck, liver or kidney cancer.

The chain joins TRBV2 to TRBJ1-3; TRBD1 is a possible D gene (5 bases). The V gene's germline CDR1 is SNHLY and CDR2 FYNNEI. The CDR3 runs to 12 residues. V was shortened by 7 bases and J by 5 bases, with 9 bases between the two germline ends. CDR3 residues: CASTAGRNTIYF. CDR3 coding DNA: TGTGCCAGCACGGCAGGGAGAAACACCATATATTTT.

This chain connects TRBV25-1 to TRBJ1-2; the D gene is possibly TRBD1 (5 bases). Germline CDR1 reads MGHDK; CDR2 reads SYGVNS. CDR3 length: 12 residues. V was pared by 6 bases and J by 8 bases, with 13 bases between. The CDR3 region is CASRGGGEGYTF. CDR3 nucleotides: TGTGCCAGCAGAGGTGGGGGGGAAGGCTACACCTTC.

This chain joins TRBV19 and TRBJ2-7, with 8 bases lining up with TRBD2. In germline, CDR1 is LNHDA, CDR2 SQIVND (reference sequence). CDR3 size: 15 residues. V lost 3 bases to trimming and J lost 5 bases; unmatched junction nucleotides: 9. The DNA for the CDR3 is TGTGCCAGTAGTATTATGAGCGGGAGTAACCACGAGCAGTACTTC. It encodes CASSIMSGSNHEQYF.

CDR3 loop: CASSEYGTGSPYEQYF. The CDR3 DNA reads as TGTGCCAGCAGTGAATATGGGACAGGGAGCCCCTACGAGCAGTACTTC. J is TRBJ2-7 and V is TRBV25-1, with 9 nucleotides matching TRBD1. This CDR3 is 16 amino acids long. J gave up 2 bases and V 0 bases, and 5 bases lay outside the gene matches. Germline CDR1 MGHDK, CDR2 SYGVNS.

V is TRBV5-1 and J is TRBJ2-5; 7 positions match TRBD1. TRBJ2-7 explains the end of the DNA better; the J call may be wrong. CDR1 and CDR2 from the germline V gene are SGHRS and YFSETQ. This CDR3 contains 14 residues. The CDR3 sequence is CASSLGQGQYEQYF. CDR3 DNA sequence: TGCGCCAGCAGCTTGGGACAGGGCCAATACGAGCAGTACTTC.

Only one count was recorded for this clone. This chain joins TRBV10-3 and TRBJ2-1; D not certain. In germline, CDR1 is ENHRY, CDR2 SYGVKD. Trimming removed 10 bases at V and 6 bases at J, with 16 bases between. The CDR3 consists of 13 residues. The CDR3 spells CASSLSDGNEQFF. The CDR3, as DNA: TGTGCCAGCAGCCTCTCGGACGGCAATGAGCAGTTCTTC.

The chain employs TRBV5-1 and TRBJ1-2; D uncertain. The CDR3 loop spans 14 amino acids. V gave up 1 base and J gave up 5 bases, with 12 bases separating them. Germline values: CDR1 SGHRS, CDR2 YFSETQ. CDR3 protein: CASSLSASSYGYTF. The CDR3 DNA is TGCGCCAGCAGCTTGTCGGCGAGTTCTTATGGCTACACCTTC.

To note about this clone: At one end the junction does not follow the germline gene, possibly because of a read error. This chain links TRBV5-3 with TRBJ1-1; TRBD1 matches at 8 bases. TRBV5-3 is sorted into the ORF group, with uncertain function. The CDR3 contains 15 residues. The CDR3 nucleotides read TGTGCCAGCAGCTGGGACAGGACCCTGAACACTGAAGCTTTCTTT. Its protein product is CASSWDRTLNTEAFF.

The chain recombines TRBV5-6 with TRBJ1-2, with TRBD1 identical over 10 bases. The length of the CDR3 is 16 residues. The germline gives CDR1 SGHDT, CDR2 YYEEEE. Trimming removed 2 bases from V and 4 bases from J; junction bases left unmatched: 8. The CDR3 spells CASSLAEGQGIYGYTF. The CDR3, as DNA: TGTGCCAGCAGCTTAGCGGAGGGACAGGGGATCTATGGCTACACCTTC.